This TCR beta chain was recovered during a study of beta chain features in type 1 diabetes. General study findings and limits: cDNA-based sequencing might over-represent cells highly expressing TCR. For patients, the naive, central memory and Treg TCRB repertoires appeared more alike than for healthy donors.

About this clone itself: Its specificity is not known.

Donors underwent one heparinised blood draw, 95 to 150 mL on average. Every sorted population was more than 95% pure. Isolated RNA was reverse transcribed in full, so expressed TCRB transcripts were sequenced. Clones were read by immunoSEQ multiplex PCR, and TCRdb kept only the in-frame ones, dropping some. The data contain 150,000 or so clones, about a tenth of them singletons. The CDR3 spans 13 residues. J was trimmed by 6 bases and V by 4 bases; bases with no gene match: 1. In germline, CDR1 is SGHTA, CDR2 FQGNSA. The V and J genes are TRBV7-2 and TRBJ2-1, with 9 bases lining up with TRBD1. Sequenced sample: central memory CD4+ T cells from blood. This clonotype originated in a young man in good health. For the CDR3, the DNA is TGTGCCAGCAGCTCGGGACAGGGCAATGAGCAGTTCTTC. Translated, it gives CASSSGQGNEQFF.